The 30 T cell receptor beta chains listed next were all sequenced from one sample in a study of CD8 T cells in Susac syndrome (dated by TCRdb to the late 2010s). Library prep was done by the immunoSEQ multiplex PCR assay. RNA was extracted using the RNeasy kit, and about 0.5 to 1 microgram was reverse transcribed with random hexamers. The raw public data were reprocessed by TCRdb itself: fastp quality trimming at Q25, MiXCR clonotype calling, in-frame beta chains only. Each CDR3 protein gets just one entry, which takes the most common genes and DNA from the rows behind it. This sample is represented by 150,000 to 250,000 distinct CDR3 sequences; about 95% of them were singletons. The ten largest clones take up about 0.087% of the sample. The sequenced sample consisted of CD4+ T cells from PBMCs. These receptors came from a human donor with multiple sclerosis.

In regard to this clonotype: Relative to the germline gene, one junction end is altered; a read error may explain this. The rearrangement links TRBV5-1 to TRBJ1-2; D remains ambiguous. The CDR3 runs to 15 residues. Germline CDR1 and CDR2: SGHRS and YFSETQ. Here the CDR3 DNA reads TGCGCCAGCAGCTTGGGACAACCTCGAAACTATGGCAACACCTTC. It specifies CASSLGQPRNYGNTF.

The chain is built from TRBV6-5 and TRBJ1-1, with a tentative D call TRBD1 (5 bases). Per germline, CDR1 MNHEY and CDR2 SVGAGI. The CDR3 sequence is 15 residues long. Trimming removed 6 bases at V and 1 base at J, with 15 bases between. The chain's CDR3 is CASSPLGGRNTEAFF. The CDR3 DNA sequence: TGTGCCAGCAGCCCCCTTGGGGGGAGGAACACTGAAGCTTTCTTT.

The chain has TRBV5-1 and TRBJ1-1, with D possibly being TRBD1 (5 bases). CDR1 SGHRS and CDR2 YFSETQ come from the germline V gene. Trimming removed 0 bases at V and 5 bases at J, with 14 bases between. The CDR3 spans 15 residues. The CDR3 region is CASSLGSHRPTEAFF. CDR3 coding DNA: TGCGCCAGCAGCTTGGGTTCCCACAGGCCGACTGAAGCTTTCTTT. Variable domain in full (rest from reference TRBV5-1 and TRBJ1-1): KAGVTQTPRYLIKTRGQQVTLSCSPISGHRSVSWYQQTPGQGLQFLFEYFSETQRNKGNFPGRFSGRQFSNSRSEMNVSTLELGDSALYLCASSLGSHRPTEAFFGQGTRLTVV.

The chain combines TRBV27 with TRBJ1-5, with D tentatively TRBD1 (5 bases). V was pared by 6 bases and J by 2 bases, with 11 bases between. Looked up from germline, CDR1 is MNHEY and CDR2 is SMNVEV (reference sequence). The CDR3 sequence is 14 residues long. The CDR3, as DNA: TGTGCCAGCAGAACGGGGGGAGGCAATCAGCCCCAGCATTTT. Its protein is CASRTGGGNQPQHF.

The chain recombines TRBV29-1 with TRBJ2-1; D is possibly TRBD1 (5 bases). Per germline, CDR1 SQVTM and CDR2 ANQGSEA. The ends were cut back, 2 bases at V and 7 bases at J, with 6 bases in the middle. The CDR3 is 11 residues long. The DNA of the CDR3 is TGCAGCGTTGAACCAGGGAATGAGCAGTTCTTC. As protein: CSVEPGNEQFF.

The V and J genes are TRBV5-1 and TRBJ1-2; D is undetermined. Germline CDR1 SGHRS, CDR2 YFSETQ. The CDR3 contains 13 residues. Trimming took off 1 base at V and 7 bases at J, with 11 bases between the two ends. The CDR3 nucleotides are TGCGCCAGCAGCTTGTTCGGGGTCGGTGGCTACACCTTC. It encodes CASSLFGVGGYTF.

This chain links TRBV4-2 with TRBJ2-7; 7 bases are a match to TRBD1. The CDR3 loop spans 15 amino acids. J lost 2 bases, V lost 4 bases, and 8 bases had no gene match. Germline loops: CDR1 LGHNA, CDR2 YNFKEQ. The DNA for the CDR3 is TGTGCCAGCAGCCCCGACAGGGCGGGCGCCTACGAGCAGTACTTC. Translated, it gives CASSPDRAGAYEQYF.

This sequence joins TRBV19 and TRBJ2-7; 7 bases are a match to TRBD1. The ends lost 5 bases at V and 4 bases at J; junction bases unmatched: 8. The CDR3 loop spans 14 amino acids. Germline V gene lookup returns CDR1 LNHDA and CDR2 SQIVND (reference sequence). The CDR3 protein is CASSLDRKTYEQYF. The DNA of the CDR3 is TGTGCCAGTAGTTTGGACAGGAAAACGTACGAGCAGTACTTC.

This clonotype was counted a single time. This rearrangement joins TRBV29-1 to TRBJ2-7; 11 bases line up with TRBD2. With 6 bases clipped from V and 3 bases from J, the junction kept 7 bases outside the gene matches. From germline, CDR1 is SQVTM and CDR2 ANQGSEA. CDR3 length equals 14 residues. The DNA of the CDR3 is TGCAGCGTGGAGACTAGCGGGATGGTCTACGAGCAGTACTTC. Its protein is CSVETSGMVYEQYF.

The chain employs TRBV7-7 and TRBJ2-7, with D unclear. V was trimmed by 6 bases and J by 6 bases, leaving 12 bases between them. The germline V gene encodes CDR1 SSHAT and CDR2 FNYEAQ (reference sequence). This CDR3 contains 12 residues. In nucleotides, the CDR3 is TGTGCCAGCAGTGTCGACAAGGGCGAGCAGTACTTC. It specifies CASSVDKGEQYF. Full variable domain (rest looked up from reference TRBV7-7 and TRBJ2-7): GAGVSQSPRYKVTKRGQDVTLRCDPISSHATLYWYQQALGQGPEFLTYFNYEAQPDKSGLPSDRFSAERPEGSISTLTIQRTEQRDSAMYRCASSVDKGEQYFGPGTRLTVT.

CDR3 coding DNA: TGTGCCAGCAGCTTCGGGTTAGCGGCAACAGATACGCAGTATTTT. Amino acid sequence: CASSFGLAATDTQYF. The chain joins TRBV7-7 to TRBJ2-3; D might be TRBD2 (6 bases). The ends were cut back, 3 bases at V and 3 bases at J, with 13 bases in the middle. CDR3 length: 15 residues. Germline loops: CDR1 SSHAT, CDR2 FNYEAQ (reference sequence).

The CDR3 bases are TGTGCCAGCATCCAGGGGGCCCGCCGTGGGCCTGAAGCTTTCTTT. Its translation is CASIQGARRGPEAFF. The chain joins TRBV12-3 or TRBV12-4 to TRBJ1-1, with TRBD1 matching over 8 bases. CDR3 length equals 15 residues. J lost 6 bases, V lost 7 bases, and 13 bases had no gene match.

The chain is built from TRBV3-1 and TRBJ1-2; tentatively, D is TRBD1 (6 bases). The V and J ends lost 4 bases and 2 bases respectively, with 17 bases between them. CDR3 size: 16 residues. Germline lookup yields CDR1 LGHDT and CDR2 YNNKEL (reference sequence). The CDR3 DNA reads TGTGCCAGCAGCCGATGGGGGGGACACCGAAACTATGGCTACACCTTC. It specifies CASSRWGGHRNYGYTF. The full variable domain, with the rest looked up from reference TRBV3-1 and TRBJ1-2, is DTAVSQTPKYLVTQMGNDKSIKCEQNLGHDTMYWYKQDSKKFLKIMFSYNNKELIINETVPNRFSPKSPDKAHLNLHINSLELGDSAVYFCASSRWGGHRNYGYTFGSGTRLTVV.

This chain joins TRBV20-1 and TRBJ2-1; D is unresolved. Germline values: CDR1 DFQATT, CDR2 SNEGSKA (reference sequence). V was pared by 1 base and J by 4 bases, with 8 bases between. CDR3 length: 13 residues. The CDR3 is CSARAPAYNEQFF. CDR3 DNA: TGCAGTGCTAGAGCCCCAGCTTACAATGAGCAGTTCTTC.

The chain combines TRBV3-1 with TRBJ2-1, with a tentative D call TRBD1 (7 bases). Germline V gene data show CDR1 as LGHDT and CDR2 as YNNKEL (reference sequence). The V end lost 1 base, the J end lost 7 bases, and 14 bases lay between the germline ends. The CDR3 loop spans 15 amino acids. CDR3 in amino acids: CASSQVGRGTNEQFF. The CDR3 nucleotides are TGTGCCAGCAGCCAAGTGGGCAGGGGGACTAATGAGCAGTTCTTC.

This chain uses TRBV27 with TRBJ1-1; D call uncertain. This CDR3 region has 14 residues. V was cut by 3 bases and J by 1 base, with 9 bases left in between. The germline gives CDR1 MNHEY, CDR2 SMNVEV (reference sequence). CDR3 coding DNA: TGTGCCAGCAGTTTTGAACAGAGGAACACTGAAGCTTTCTTT. This gives the protein CASSFEQRNTEAFF.

A single count supports this clonotype. The genes are TRBV27 and TRBJ1-2, with 10 bases lining up with TRBD1. The CDR3 spans 14 residues. J was trimmed by 6 bases and V by 5 bases; bases with no gene match: 6. CDR1 and CDR2 from the germline V gene are MNHEY and SMNVEV (reference sequence). CDR3 amino acids: CASSRDRGLNGYTF. The CDR3 DNA is TGTGCCAGCAGTCGTGACAGGGGGCTAAATGGCTACACCTTC.

The chain couples TRBV24-1 to TRBJ2-1; TRBD2 agrees at 9 bases. Germline V gives CDR1 KGHDR, CDR2 SFDVKD. After removal of 5 bases from V and 0 bases from J, the junction contained 4 bases not matched to a gene. The CDR3 extends over 16 amino acids. The CDR3, as DNA: TGTGCCACCAGTGTACCTAGCGGGAACTCCTACAATGAGCAGTTCTTC. Protein sequence: CATSVPSGNSYNEQFF.

The genes are TRBV7-9 and TRBJ2-1; D may be TRBD2 (5 bases). Trimming took 1 base from V and 1 from J, leaving 8 bases between them. CDR3 length equals 15 residues. CDR1 is SEHNR and CDR2 is FQNEAQ in the germline V gene (reference sequence). The CDR3 spells CASSLVEGSYNEQFF. As DNA, the CDR3 is TGTGCCAGCAGCTTAGTCGAGGGATCCTACAATGAGCAGTTCTTC.

The chain links TRBV5-4 to TRBJ2-7, with D perhaps matching TRBD1 (5 bases). V lost 0 bases and J 3 bases, leaving 7 bases between the germline ends. This CDR3 contains 13 residues. Germline lookup yields CDR1 SGHNT and CDR2 YYREEE (reference sequence). This CDR3 is CASSLGQFYEQYF. CDR3 nucleotides: TGTGCCAGCAGCTTGGGACAGTTCTACGAGCAGTACTTC.

The gene calls are TRBV7-9 and TRBJ2-3, with unresolved D. The CDR3 is 13 amino acids. V lost 2 bases, J lost 6 bases, and 9 bases lay in between. Germline values: CDR1 SEHNR, CDR2 FQNEAQ (reference sequence). This chain's CDR3 is CASSLMASDTQYF. In nucleotides, the CDR3 is TGTGCCAGCAGCTTAATGGCCTCCGATACGCAGTATTTT.

The chain combines TRBV29-1 with TRBJ2-5, with D unclear. The germline V and J ends were trimmed by 1 base and 6 bases, with 15 bases remaining between them. The germline V gene has CDR1 SQVTM and CDR2 ANQGSEA. The CDR3 is 14 residues long. CDR3 coding DNA: TGCAGCGTTGAAGCGGCGTGGGCGCGGCAGACCCAGTACTTC. Protein: CSVEAAWARQTQYF.

The chain combines TRBV5-6 with TRBJ1-6, with a possible D match to TRBD1 (5 bases). The V end lost 0 bases, the J end lost 3 bases, and 10 bases lay between the germline ends. Germline values: CDR1 SGHDT, CDR2 YYEEEE. The CDR3 spans 16 residues. CDR3: CASSLGGGIYNSPLHF. Here the CDR3 DNA reads TGTGCCAGCAGCTTGGGCGGGGGTATCTATAATTCACCCCTCCACTTT.

This chain links TRBV20-1 with TRBJ1-1, with D possibly being TRBD1 (5 bases). V gave up 1 base and J gave up 2 bases, with 23 bases separating them. The germline V gene has CDR1 DFQATT and CDR2 SNEGSKA (reference sequence). The CDR3 is 18 amino acids. The CDR3 DNA sequence: TGCAGTGCTAGAGGGCTCCTGGGCCCGGGACGGGTAAACACTGAAGCTTTCTTT. As protein: CSARGLLGPGRVNTEAFF.

This sequence joins TRBV7-2 and TRBJ2-1, with 10 bases lining up with TRBD2. V lost 2 bases and J lost 8; bases outside the gene matches: 12. The CDR3 has 17 residues. The germline V gene has CDR1 SGHTA and CDR2 FQGNSA. The chain's CDR3 is CASSLRLAGVGRDEQFF. The DNA for the CDR3 is TGTGCCAGCAGCTTAAGGCTAGCGGGAGTGGGGAGGGATGAGCAGTTCTTC.

The chain combines TRBV29-1 with TRBJ2-1; TRBD2 is a possible D gene (7 bases). The V end was cut by 6 bases, the J end by 7 bases, with 13 bases between. Germline lookup yields CDR1 SQVTM and CDR2 ANQGSEA. The CDR3 runs to 12 residues. CDR3 amino acids: CSVPGGWNEQFF. CDR3 nucleotide sequence: TGCAGCGTCCCGGGGGGCTGGAATGAGCAGTTCTTC.

This chain uses TRBV20-1 with TRBJ1-2, with 11 bases aligning to TRBD1. Germline assignment: CDR1 DFQATT and CDR2 SNEGSKA (reference sequence). The junction had 10 bases not matched to a gene; V was cut back by 5 bases and J by 5 bases. The CDR3 extends over 15 amino acids. The CDR3 nucleotides read TGCAGTGCTCGAGTGACCGGGACAGGGGGATATGGCTACACCTTC. It codes for CSARVTGTGGYGYTF.

The V gene is TRBV20-1, the J gene TRBJ2-5, with unresolved D. Germline-derived CDR1 and CDR2 are DFQATT and SNEGSKA (reference sequence). The CDR3 has 11 residues. The V end was cut by 1 base, the J end by 5 bases, with 5 bases between. This CDR3 is CSARVTETQYF. CDR3 nucleotides: TGCAGTGCTAGAGTGACGGAGACCCAGTACTTC.

This sequence joins TRBV30 and TRBJ2-7; no firm D call. From germline, CDR1 is GTSNPN and CDR2 SVGIG (reference sequence). The V end lost 2 bases, the J end lost 5 bases, and 10 bases lay between the germline ends. The CDR3 has 12 residues. DNA for the CDR3: TGTGCCTGGAGTAGGCCACCCCACGAGCAGTACTTC. Translating it yields CAWSRPPHEQYF.

The gene calls are TRBV5-1 and TRBJ1-1; D gene unclear. Trimming left V 4 bases short and J 1 base short, with 8 bases between. The CDR3 extends over 13 amino acids. Germline values: CDR1 SGHRS, CDR2 YFSETQ. CDR3 in amino acids: CASSPFQNTEAFF. The CDR3, as DNA: TGCGCCAGCAGCCCCTTCCAGAACACTGAAGCTTTCTTT.